The entry that follows covers one TCR beta chain sequence. Its antigen is still unknown. This entry belongs to a study of cytomegalovirus exposure and HLA in healthy donors. Study-level findings and limits: Some 17,000 TCR beta sequences were associated with HLA alleles at 0.05 false discovery rate in a later analysis. Most sequenced TCRs were rare (though some public TCRs occurred in many donors).

The PCR ran on 60 Vbeta and 13 Jbeta primers. TCRdb keeps only in-frame clones here, not all; method: immunoSEQ multiplex PCR. This sample has over 120,000 clones, with around 74% found just once. V dropped 1 base and J dropped 4 bases, with 13 bases sitting between them. Germline V lookup: CDR1 MGHRA, CDR2 YSYEKL. The CDR3 sequence is 15 residues long. Specimen: PBMCs. This sequence was found in a man aged 18-30 years in good health and CMV-seropositive. The V call is TRBV4-1, the J call TRBJ2-5, with D possibly matching TRBD1 (8 bases). CDR3 sequence (DNA): TGCGCCAGCAGCCAAGTGACAGGGGAGGGAGAGACCCAGTACTTC. Translated, it gives CASSQVTGEGETQYF.